Listed below are T cell receptor beta chains from one sample, sequenced in a study of cytomegalovirus exposure and HLA in healthy donors. The method was immunoSEQ multiplex PCR; TCRdb's version includes in-frame clones alone and lacks a portion of them. The sample has fewer than 130,000 clones, less than 80% seen once. Sample: PBMCs. The origin of the receptors is a man under 40 in good health and CMV-seropositive. Each CDR3 is given with its conserved first and last residue. The D gene is left open where the match is weak. The size entry is marked missing in some rows and otherwise reads once, few, many or a size class.

CDR3nt | CDR3aa | v_gene | abundance | j_gene | d_gene
TGTGCCAGTAGTTATACTAGCGGGGCGTCAGATACGCAGTATTTT | CASSYTSGASDTQYF | TRBV19 | few | TRBJ2-3 | TRBD2
TGTGCCAGCAGTTCTACTCCGGGACACCCGAACACTGAAGCTTTCTTT | CASSSTPGHPNTEAFF | TRBV5-8 | - | TRBJ1-1 | -
TGTGCCAGCAGTTACTCTAGCTCCTACGAGCAGTACTTC | CASSYSSSYEQYF | TRBV6-5 | - | TRBJ2-7 | -
TGTGCCAGCAGCGCGTACAGATCTAGCACAGATACGCAGTATTTT | CASSAYRSSTDTQYF | TRBV9 | few | TRBJ2-3 | -
TGTGCCAGCAGCTTCATTACAGGGGGCGTGAATGAGCAGTTCTTC | CASSFITGGVNEQFF | TRBV27 | - | TRBJ2-1 | TRBD1
TGTGCCAGCGGGGTTAGCGGGGGGGCAGACTGGTCCTACAATGAGCAGTTCTTC | CASGVSGGADWSYNEQFF | TRBV7-3 | - | TRBJ2-1 | TRBD2
TGTGCCAGCAGCTTAGACAAGAACACCATATATTTT | CASSLDKNTIYF | TRBV7-2 | - | TRBJ1-3 | -
TGTGCCAGCAGGGGCATGAACACTGAAGCTTTCTTT | CASRGMNTEAFF | TRBV6-6 | - | TRBJ1-1 | -
TGTGCCAGTAGTATATCTGCAGACTTTTACGAGCAGTACTTC | CASSISADFYEQYF | TRBV19 | - | TRBJ2-7 | -
TGTGCCAGCAGCTTATTCCAGGACAGGGGGAAAGCTTTCTTT | CASSLFQDRGKAFF | TRBV11-2 | - | TRBJ1-1 | TRBD1
TGTGCCAGCACCCACGGGAGACAGGGTGACTATGGCTACACCTTC | CASTHGRQGDYGYTF | TRBV7-9 | - | TRBJ1-2 | TRBD1